This T cell receptor beta chain derives from a study of T cell repertoires in aging, cancer and after chemotherapy. Whole-study context: The whole study produced a dataset of approximately 10 million TCR reads.

A mixed TRB-A/B primer pool amplified rearranged TRB by multiplex touch-down PCR. One entry per CDR3 protein results from TCRdb running MiXCR on the multiplex PCR reads. The sample has thousands of distinct CDR3 sequences, 25% to 35% seen once; the top ten hold approximately 3.9%. Amplification of TCR beta used genomic DNA extracted from peripheral blood. CDR1 KGHSH and CDR2 LQKENI come from the germline V gene. This CDR3 region has 19 residues. J gave up 4 bases and V 5 bases, and 18 bases lay outside the gene matches. General study points: These repertoire data do not allow conclusions about immunological memory after chemotherapy. Compared with age-matched healthy donors, untreated hematological or solid cancer patients showed higher blood TCR clonality.

This clonotype was detected a few times. Antigen: not known. The receptor's source is a human donor in good health. Material for sequencing was blood. The genes are TRBV18 and TRBJ1-5, with 9 bases identical to TRBD1. CDR3 nucleotide sequence: TGTGCCAGCTCATACCGACCGGGACAGGGTCATATGGGGAATCAGCCCCAGCATTTT. Translating it yields CASSYRPGQGHMGNQPQHF.